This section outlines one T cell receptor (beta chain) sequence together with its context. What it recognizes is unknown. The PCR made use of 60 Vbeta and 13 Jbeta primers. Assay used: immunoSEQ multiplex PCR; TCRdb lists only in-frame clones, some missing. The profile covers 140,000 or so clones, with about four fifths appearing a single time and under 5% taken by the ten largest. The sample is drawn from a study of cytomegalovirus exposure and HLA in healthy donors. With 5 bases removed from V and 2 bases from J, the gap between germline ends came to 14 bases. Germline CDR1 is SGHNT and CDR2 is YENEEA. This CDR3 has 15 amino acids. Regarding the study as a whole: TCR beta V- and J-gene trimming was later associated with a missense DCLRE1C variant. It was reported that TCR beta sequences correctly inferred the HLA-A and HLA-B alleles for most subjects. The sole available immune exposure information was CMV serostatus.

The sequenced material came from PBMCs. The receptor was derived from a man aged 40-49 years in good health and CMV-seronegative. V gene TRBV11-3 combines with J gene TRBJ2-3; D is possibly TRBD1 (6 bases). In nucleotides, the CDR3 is TGTGCCAGCAGCCCCTCGGGGACACTCACAGATACGCAGTATTTT. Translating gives CASSPSGTLTDTQYF.